This T cell receptor (beta chain) comes out of a study of blood T cell repertoires in COVID-19. Study in general: Acute-phase and convalescent COVID-19 samples originated in the United States, Italy and Spain.

Using immunoSEQ multiplex PCR, the repertoire was profiled, and TCRdb retains in-frame clones only, with some absent. The table has some 90,000 clones, about 88% seen once; the top ten hold approximately 5.5%. Losses at the gene ends were 5 bases for V and 6 bases for J; bases not matched to a gene: 6. Per the germline V gene, CDR1 is SGHTA and CDR2 is FQGNSA. The CDR3 runs 14 residues. The chain uses TRBV7-2 and TRBJ2-1; 8 positions match TRBD2. The sample was peripheral blood. The sequence derives from a woman of 80 years or more with active COVID-19. The CDR3 sequence: CASSGYGTSNEQFF. Written as DNA, the CDR3 is TGTGCCAGCAGCGGGTACGGGACTAGCAATGAGCAGTTCTTC.